The 14 T cell receptor beta chains presented below share a single source sample, sequenced in a study of metastatic and nonmetastatic thyroid tumors (dated by TCRdb to 2020 to 2021). Before undergoing thyroid surgery, none of the patients had been given any kind of treatment. Libraries were built with PCR. Sequencing was carried out with an Illumina HiSeq 4000. TCRdb applied fastp at Q25 and MiXCR to the public reads, then kept only in-frame beta chains. The sample table shows around 42,000 clones, and about an eighth are seen once. The top ten clonotypes cover 7% to 9.5% of the sample. The sample taken for sequencing was blood. The receptors were gathered from a male donor with papillary thyroid cancer or a benign thyroid nodule (not recorded which). Some clones in this sample may be carry-over from other donors' samples.

The chain carries TRBV4-1 and TRBJ1-5; D unclear. This CDR3 has 17 amino acids. CDR1 is MGHRA and CDR2 is YSYEKL in the germline V gene. Deletions cut 1 base from V and 3 bases from J, with 16 bases between. The DNA for the CDR3 is TGCGCCAGCAGCCAAGGGAGGGCAGCCAATTTCAATCAGCCCCAGCATTTT. Encoded protein: CASSQGRAANFNQPQHF.

This clone was detected only a few times. This clone may be a read error of a much larger clone one base away. The chain employs TRBV10-3 and TRBJ1-4; D is uncertain. The CDR3 runs 15 residues. Trimming left V 4 bases short and J 0 bases short, with 9 bases between. The germline V gene encodes CDR1 ENHRY and CDR2 SYGVKD. The CDR3 loop reads CAISGETSTNEKLFF. In DNA, the CDR3 is TGTGCCATCAGTGGAGAGACCTCAACTAATGAAAAACTGTTTTTT.

This clone appeared many times. The rearrangement links TRBV7-8 to TRBJ1-1, with D perhaps matching TRBD1 (6 bases). V lost 5 bases, J lost 1 base, and 11 bases lay in between. This CDR3 is 14 amino acids long. The germline gives CDR1 SGHVS, CDR2 FQNEAQ. The chain's CDR3 is CASSAPGQNTEAFF. CDR3 nucleotides: TGTGCCAGCAGCGCTCCGGGACAGAACACTGAAGCTTTCTTT. Full variable domain (missing parts from reference TRBV7-8 and TRBJ1-1): GAGVSQSPRYKVAKRGQDVALRCDPISGHVSLFWYQQALGQGPEFLTYFQNEAQLDKSGLPSDRFFAERPEGSVSTLKIQRTQQEDSAVYLCASSAPGQNTEAFFGQGTRLTVV.

This clone came up a few times. The chain employs TRBV11-2 and TRBJ1-6, with D possibly TRBD1 on 5 matching bases. Germline lookup yields CDR1 SGHAT and CDR2 FQNNGV. The CDR3 consists of 21 residues. V gave up 0 bases and J gave up 4 bases, with 25 bases separating them. The CDR3 here is CASSLDGTGQAGGLYNSPLHF. CDR3 in DNA: TGTGCCAGCAGCTTAGATGGGACTGGGCAGGCCGGGGGATTATATAATTCACCCCTCCACTTT.

This clone was counted between two and nine times. The chain links TRBV20-1 to TRBJ1-1; TRBD1 aligns across 8 bases. The CDR3 is 14 residues long. Germline CDR1 reads DFQATT; CDR2 reads SNEGSKA (reference sequence). V gave up 6 bases and J gave up 1 base; unmatched junction bases: 7. The CDR3 spells CSAGPDRANTEAFF. The CDR3 region has the DNA TGCAGTGCAGGGCCGGACAGGGCGAACACTGAAGCTTTCTTT.

This clone was seen repeatedly, ten times or more. This chain joins TRBV3-1 and TRBJ2-7, with a weak D call TRBD2 (6 bases). V was trimmed by 4 bases and J by 3 bases, leaving 10 bases between them. The CDR3 consists of 13 residues. In germline, CDR1 is LGHDT, CDR2 YNNKEL (reference sequence). CDR3 residues: CASSPRDFYEQYF. As DNA, the CDR3 is TGTGCCAGCAGCCCCCGGGACTTCTACGAGCAGTACTTC.

Note on this clone: This clone may be a read error of a much larger clone one base away. The chain is built from TRBV5-8 and TRBJ1-3; D unresolved. Germline-derived CDR1 and CDR2 are SGHTS and YDEGEE. Between the trimmed V and J ends, which lost 0 bases and 8 bases, there was a span of 12 bases. The CDR3 has 14 amino acids. DNA for the CDR3: TGTGCCAGCAGCTTGGACGAACCTTCGGACACCATATATTTT. As protein: CASSLDEPSDTIYF.

This clone was seen many times. V and J are TRBV24-1 and TRBJ2-5, with TRBD2 matching 16 bases. The V gene end was trimmed by 7 bases and the J gene end by 4 bases; junction bases not matched to a gene: 5. The CDR3 has 16 residues. CDR1 and CDR2 (germline): KGHDR, SFDVKD. The CDR3 region is CATSPGTSGRVETQYF. CDR3 nucleotides: TGTGCCACCAGCCCCGGGACTAGCGGGAGGGTAGAGACCCAGTACTTC.

Of note for this clone: A clone one base away is much larger, so this may be a read error. The chain joins TRBV18 to TRBJ2-7; the D call may be TRBD1 or TRBD2 (6 bases each). The CDR3 consists of 12 residues. Germline assignment: CDR1 KGHSH and CDR2 LQKENI. The CDR3 protein is CASSRPGGEHYF. The CDR3 DNA follows: TGTGCCAGCTCACGCCCCGGGGGCGAGCATTACTTC.

This clone occurred many times. The CDR3 DNA follows: TGTGCCAGCAGCCTATGGACCTACTGGGAGCAGTTCTTC. Translation gives CASSLWTYWEQFF. The rearrangement uses TRBV5-6 and TRBJ2-1, with D hard to call. The germline CDR1 and CDR2 sequences are SGHDT and YYEEEE. The V gene lost 4 bases and the J gene lost 10 bases, with 15 bases spanning the gap. The CDR3 is made up of 13 amino acids.

The sample holds a few counts of this clone. This sequence joins TRBV5-1 and TRBJ1-4, with D possibly being TRBD1 (5 bases). Germline-derived CDR1 and CDR2 are SGHRS and YFSETQ. The CDR3 has 16 amino acids. V lost 0 bases, J lost 7 bases, and 16 bases lay in between. As DNA, the CDR3 is TGCGCCAGCAGCTTGGAACAGGCCGCAAGGGCTGAAAAACTGTTTTTT. Translated, it gives CASSLEQAARAEKLFF.

At least ten counts were recorded for this clone. The chain joins TRBV20-1 to TRBJ2-3, with TRBD2 as a possible D gene (5 bases). Germline CDR1 reads DFQATT; CDR2 reads SNEGSKA (reference sequence). V lost 0 bases and J 2 bases, leaving 9 bases between the germline ends. The CDR3 is 14 amino acids. CDR3 residues: CSARDSEVTDTQYF. CDR3 DNA: TGCAGTGCTAGAGATAGCGAGGTCACAGATACGCAGTATTTT.

This clone was counted a few times. A much more abundant neighbour one base away suggests this may be a read error. The genes are TRBV9 and TRBJ2-3; 8 positions agree with TRBD2. CDR1 and CDR2 from the germline V gene are SGDLS and YYNGEE. The CDR3 consists of 15 residues. This CDR3 reads CTSSVGTSSKDTQYF. CDR3 in DNA: TGTACCAGCAGCGTAGGGACTAGTTCTAAAGATACGCAGTATTTT.

This clone showed up many times. The chain links TRBV10-2 to TRBJ1-2; a weak D match, TRBD1 (6 bases). Germline V gene sequence: CDR1 WSHSY, CDR2 SAAADI. The CDR3 contains 14 residues. Trimming stripped 4 bases from V and 4 bases from J, with 13 bases between. CDR3 sequence: CASSGDMGAYGYTF. In nucleotides, the CDR3 is TGCGCCAGCAGTGGAGACATGGGGGCCTATGGCTACACCTTC.